This TCR beta chain was identified in a study of cytomegalovirus exposure and HLA in healthy donors. Trimming took off 3 bases at V and 4 bases at J, with 5 bases between the two ends. The CDR3 totals 12 residues. Germline CDR1 and CDR2: SGHTA and FQGNSA. It was with 60 Vbeta and 13 Jbeta primers that the PCR ran. Sequenced by immunoSEQ multiplex PCR; TCRdb stores in-frame clones only, minus some. The table for this sample gives fewer than 200,000 clones. This receptor was taken from a woman between 55 and 75 years old in good health and CMV-seronegative. The chain is built from TRBV7-2 and TRBJ2-3; D is unresolved. Specimen: PBMCs. CDR3 coding DNA: TGTGCCAGCAGCTTTCGTGCAGATACGCAGTATTTT. Its protein is CASSFRADTQYF.